This T cell receptor (beta chain) derives from a study of CD8+ T cells in alopecia areata. Study-wide context: Treated patients swallowed 5 to 10 mg of oral tofacitinib twice daily. For 6 to 18 months, tofacitinib was taken, and 6 months off drug followed.

Regarding treatment: oral pan-JAK inhibitor, 5-10 mg twice daily. PBMCs, the starting material, were the source of sorted CD4+ and CD8+ T cells. General study results and limits: Clonality exceeded that of normal scalp in lesional scalp, most notably in alopecia totalis/universalis.

Turning to this clone: Its specificity is unknown. A junction boundary mismatches the germline segment, possibly from a read error.

The sequencing template was cDNA reverse transcribed from extracted RNA. Generated by immunoSEQ multiplex PCR, the TCRdb table keeps only in-frame clones and is missing some. The data show fewer than 200,000 clones, under 60% seen once. Germline V gene lookup returns CDR1 WSHSY and CDR2 SAAADI. The CDR3 extends over 10 amino acids. This chain joins TRBV10-2 and TRBJ2-7; 8 bases are a match to TRBD2. The origin of this receptor is a human donor with alopecia areata. The input for sequencing was CD8+ T cells sorted from blood, taken at week 24, from a patient treated with tofacitinib. This CDR3 reads CASSDGTSFF. The CDR3 region has the DNA TGCGCCAGCAGTGACGGGACTAGTTTTTTC.